The clone carrying this TCR beta chain has a handful of counts. Its antigen is currently unknown. This record comes from a study of beta chain features in type 1 diabetes. Study-wide results and limits: Among all four CD4+ subsets, Type 1 diabetes patients had TCRB CDR3s that were moderately but significantly shorter. VDJ junctions sequenced from type 1 diabetes patients showed fewer insertions and more deletions.

All of the isolated RNA was reverse transcribed, so expressed TCRB transcripts were sequenced. TCRdb's copy holds only in-frame clones and misses some; the assay was immunoSEQ multiplex PCR. The repertoire holds about 150,000 clones, with approximately 8.8% as singletons. CD45RO/CCR7/CD25/CD127/CD95/CD27 separated CD4+ naive, central memory, regulatory and stem cell-like memory cells by sorting. Purity above 95% was achieved in all sorted populations. Per germline, CDR1 LNHDA and CDR2 SQIVND (reference sequence). J gave up 4 bases and V 3 bases, and 5 bases lay outside the gene matches. The CDR3 is 15 amino acids.

Sequencing used central memory CD4+ T cells from blood. The TCR sequence derives from a woman in her 30s with type 1 diabetes. This chain joins TRBV19 and TRBJ2-5, with 10 bases fitting TRBD2. The CDR3 region is CASSMASGRRETQYF. In DNA form, the CDR3 reads TGTGCCAGTAGTATGGCTAGCGGGAGACGAGAGACCCAGTACTTC.